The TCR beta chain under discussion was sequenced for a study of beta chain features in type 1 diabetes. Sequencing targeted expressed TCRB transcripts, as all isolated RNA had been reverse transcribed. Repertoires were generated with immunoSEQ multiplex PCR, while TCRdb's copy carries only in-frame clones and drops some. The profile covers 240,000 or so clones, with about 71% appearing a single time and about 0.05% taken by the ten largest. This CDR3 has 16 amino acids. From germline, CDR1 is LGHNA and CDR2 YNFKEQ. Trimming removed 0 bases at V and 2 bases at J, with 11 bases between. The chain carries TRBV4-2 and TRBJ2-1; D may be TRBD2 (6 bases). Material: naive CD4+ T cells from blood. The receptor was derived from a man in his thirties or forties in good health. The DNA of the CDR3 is TGTGCCAGCAGCCAAGAGGAGGGGTTAACCTACAATGAGCAGTTCTTC. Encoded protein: CASSQEEGLTYNEQFF.